This TCR beta chain was retrieved from a study of lymphopenia after photon versus proton radiotherapy. In germline, CDR1 is SNHLY, CDR2 FYNNEI. The V end was cut by 6 bases, the J end by 8 bases, with 16 bases between. This CDR3 comprises 14 residues. The data were produced by immunoSEQ multiplex PCR, yet TCRdb's version contains in-frame clones alone and is incomplete. The table shows roughly 64,000 clones, with 75% to 90% occurring only once. Broader study findings: After the lymphocyte nadir, photon-treated repertoires showed oligoclonal expansion, especially of CD8+ Temra cells.

About this clone itself: What it recognizes is unknown.

This receptor was taken from an older man with esophageal cancer. This sample comprised peripheral blood, obtained from a patient treated with proton-based radiotherapy. The gene calls are TRBV2 and TRBJ1-4; a possible D gene is TRBD1 (5 bases). The DNA for the CDR3 is TGTGCCAGCAGCGCGAATATGAGGGGAGAAAAACTGTTTTTT. It encodes CASSANMRGEKLFF.